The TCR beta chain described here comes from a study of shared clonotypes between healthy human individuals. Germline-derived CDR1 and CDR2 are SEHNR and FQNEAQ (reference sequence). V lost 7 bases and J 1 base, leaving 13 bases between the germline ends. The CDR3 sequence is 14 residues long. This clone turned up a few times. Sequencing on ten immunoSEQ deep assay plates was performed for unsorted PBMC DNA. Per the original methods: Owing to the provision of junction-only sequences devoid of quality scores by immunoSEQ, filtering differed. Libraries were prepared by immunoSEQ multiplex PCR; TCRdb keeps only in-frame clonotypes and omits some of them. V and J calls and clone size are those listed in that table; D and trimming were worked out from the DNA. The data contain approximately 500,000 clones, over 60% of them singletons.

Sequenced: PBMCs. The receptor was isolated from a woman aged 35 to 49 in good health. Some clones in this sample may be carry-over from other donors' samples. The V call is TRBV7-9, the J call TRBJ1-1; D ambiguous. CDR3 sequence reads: CASTADGTNTEAFF. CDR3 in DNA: TGTGCCAGCACCGCGGACGGAACGAACACTGAAGCTTTCTTT.